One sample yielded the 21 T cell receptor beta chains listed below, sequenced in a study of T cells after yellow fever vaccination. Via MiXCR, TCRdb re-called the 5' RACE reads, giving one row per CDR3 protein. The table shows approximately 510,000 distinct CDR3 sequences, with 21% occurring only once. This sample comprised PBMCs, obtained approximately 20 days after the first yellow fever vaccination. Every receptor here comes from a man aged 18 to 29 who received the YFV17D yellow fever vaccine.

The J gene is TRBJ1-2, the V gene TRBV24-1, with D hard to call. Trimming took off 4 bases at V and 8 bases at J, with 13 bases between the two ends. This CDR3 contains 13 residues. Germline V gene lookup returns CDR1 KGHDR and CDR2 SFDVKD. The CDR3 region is CATSEGSSWGYTF. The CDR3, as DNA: TGTGCCACCAGTGAGGGGAGTTCATGGGGCTACACCTTC.

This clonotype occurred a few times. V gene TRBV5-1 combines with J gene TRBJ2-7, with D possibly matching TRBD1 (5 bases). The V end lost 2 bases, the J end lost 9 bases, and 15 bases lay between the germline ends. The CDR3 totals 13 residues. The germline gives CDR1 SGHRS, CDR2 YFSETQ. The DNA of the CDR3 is TGCGCCAGCAGCTTCAGACAGCCTAGTGGGCAGTACTTC. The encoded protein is CASSFRQPSGQYF. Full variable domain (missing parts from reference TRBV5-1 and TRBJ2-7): KAGVTQTPRYLIKTRGQQVTLSCSPISGHRSVSWYQQTPGQGLQFLFEYFSETQRNKGNFPGRFSGRQFSNSRSEMNVSTLELGDSALYLCASSFRQPSGQYFGPGTRLTVT.

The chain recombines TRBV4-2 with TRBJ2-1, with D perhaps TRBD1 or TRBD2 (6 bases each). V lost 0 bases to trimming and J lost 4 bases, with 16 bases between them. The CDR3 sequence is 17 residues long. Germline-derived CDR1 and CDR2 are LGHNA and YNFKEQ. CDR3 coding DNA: TGTGCCAGCAGCCAAGATCTATTCGGGGGCTCTTACAATGAGCAGTTCTTC. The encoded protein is CASSQDLFGGSYNEQFF.

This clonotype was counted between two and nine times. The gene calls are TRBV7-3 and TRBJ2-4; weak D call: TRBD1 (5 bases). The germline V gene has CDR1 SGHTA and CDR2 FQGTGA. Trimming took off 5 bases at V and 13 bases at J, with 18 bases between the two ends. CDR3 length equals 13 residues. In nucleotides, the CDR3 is TGTGCCAGCAGCCCTCAGGTGGGGCAGTTACAGTACTTC. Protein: CASSPQVGQLQYF. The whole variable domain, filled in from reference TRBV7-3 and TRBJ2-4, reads GAGVSQTPSNKVTEKGKYVELRCDPISGHTALYWYRQSLGQGPEFLIYFQGTGAADDSGLPNDRFFAVRPEGSVSTLKIQRTERGDSAVYLCASSPQVGQLQYFGAGTRLSVL.

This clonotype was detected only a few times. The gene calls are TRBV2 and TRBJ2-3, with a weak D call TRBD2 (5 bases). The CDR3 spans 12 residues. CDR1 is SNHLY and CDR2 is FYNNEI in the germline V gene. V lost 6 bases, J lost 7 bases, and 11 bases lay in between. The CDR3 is CASREDWHTQYF. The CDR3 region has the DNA TGTGCCAGCAGGGAGGACTGGCATACGCAGTATTTT.

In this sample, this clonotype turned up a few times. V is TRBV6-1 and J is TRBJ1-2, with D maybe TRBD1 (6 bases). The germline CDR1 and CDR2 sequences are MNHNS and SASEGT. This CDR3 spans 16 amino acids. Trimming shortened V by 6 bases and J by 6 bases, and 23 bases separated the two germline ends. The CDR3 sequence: CASRLSGQTTGHGYTF. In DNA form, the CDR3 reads TGTGCCAGCAGACTCTCAGGACAGACTACGGGTCATGGCTACACCTTC.

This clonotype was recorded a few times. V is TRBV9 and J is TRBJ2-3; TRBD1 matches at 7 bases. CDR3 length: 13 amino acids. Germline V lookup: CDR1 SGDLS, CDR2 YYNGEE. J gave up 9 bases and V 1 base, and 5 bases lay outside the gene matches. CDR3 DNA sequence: TGTGCCAGCAGCGTACGAGACAGGGAGACGCAGTATTTT. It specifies CASSVRDRETQYF.

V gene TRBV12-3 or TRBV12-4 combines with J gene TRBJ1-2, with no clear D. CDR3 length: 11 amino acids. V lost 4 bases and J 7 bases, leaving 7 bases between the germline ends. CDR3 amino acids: CASSSLSGYTF. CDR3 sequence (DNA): TGTGCCAGCAGTTCTTTATCTGGCTACACCTTC.

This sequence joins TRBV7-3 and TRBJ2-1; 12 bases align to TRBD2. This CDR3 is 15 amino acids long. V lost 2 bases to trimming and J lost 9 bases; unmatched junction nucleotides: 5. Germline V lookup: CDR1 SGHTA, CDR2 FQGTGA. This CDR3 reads CASSLFPSGGGEQFF. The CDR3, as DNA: TGTGCCAGCAGCTTATTTCCTAGCGGGGGGGGTGAGCAGTTCTTC.

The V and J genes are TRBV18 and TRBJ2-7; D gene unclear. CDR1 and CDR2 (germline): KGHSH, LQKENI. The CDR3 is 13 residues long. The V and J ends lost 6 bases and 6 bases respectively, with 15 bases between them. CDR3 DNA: TGTGCCAGCTCCCCCACCGGGTCCAGCGAGCAGTACGTC. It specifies CASSPTGSSEQYV.

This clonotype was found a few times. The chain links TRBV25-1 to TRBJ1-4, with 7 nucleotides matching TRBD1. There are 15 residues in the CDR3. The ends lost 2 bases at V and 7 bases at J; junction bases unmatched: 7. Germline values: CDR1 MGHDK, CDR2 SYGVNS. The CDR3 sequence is CASSELTGLGEKLFF. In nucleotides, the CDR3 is TGTGCCAGCAGTGAACTGACAGGGTTAGGTGAAAAACTGTTTTTT.

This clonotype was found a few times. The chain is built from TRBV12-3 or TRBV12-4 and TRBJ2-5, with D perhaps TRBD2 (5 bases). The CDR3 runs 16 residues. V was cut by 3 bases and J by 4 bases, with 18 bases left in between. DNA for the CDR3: TGTGCCAGCAGTTTCGGGCAGGTGACTGCGGGAGAGACCCAGTACTTC. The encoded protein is CASSFGQVTAGETQYF.

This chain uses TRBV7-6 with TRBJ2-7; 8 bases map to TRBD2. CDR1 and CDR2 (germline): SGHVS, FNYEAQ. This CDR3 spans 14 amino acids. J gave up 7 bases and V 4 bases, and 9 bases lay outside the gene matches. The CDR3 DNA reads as TGTGCCAGCAGCTCGCGGACTAGCCCGGGGGAGCAGTACTTC. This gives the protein CASSSRTSPGEQYF. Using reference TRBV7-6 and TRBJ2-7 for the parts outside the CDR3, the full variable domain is GAGVSQSPRYKVTKRGQDVALRCDPISGHVSLYWYRQALGQGPEFLTYFNYEAQQDKSGLPNDRFSAERPEGSISTLTIQRTEQRDSAMYRCASSSRTSPGEQYFGPGTRLTVT.

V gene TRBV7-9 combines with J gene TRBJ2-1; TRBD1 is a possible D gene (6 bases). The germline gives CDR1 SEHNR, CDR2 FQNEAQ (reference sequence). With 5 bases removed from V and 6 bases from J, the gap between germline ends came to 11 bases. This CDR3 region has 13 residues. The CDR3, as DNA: TGTGCCAGCAGCGAGACAGGTCCCAATGAGCAGTTCTTC. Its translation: CASSETGPNEQFF.

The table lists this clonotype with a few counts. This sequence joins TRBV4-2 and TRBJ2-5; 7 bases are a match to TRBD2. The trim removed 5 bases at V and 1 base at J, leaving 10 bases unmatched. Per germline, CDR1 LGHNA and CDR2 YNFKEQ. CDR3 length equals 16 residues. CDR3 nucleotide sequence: TGTGCCAGCAGCGAGCGGGGTCTCCCCCCCCAAGAGACCCAGTACTTC. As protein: CASSERGLPPQETQYF.

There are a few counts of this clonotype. The CDR3 loop is CASSQTGLGTQYF. Here the CDR3 DNA reads TGCGCCAGCAGCCAAACAGGGCTTGGTACGCAGTATTTT. This rearrangement joins TRBV4-3 to TRBJ2-3, with TRBD1 as a possible D gene (6 bases). CDR1 is LGHNA, CDR2 YSLEER, per germline. V was trimmed by 2 bases and J by 8 bases, leaving 11 bases between them. CDR3 size: 13 residues.

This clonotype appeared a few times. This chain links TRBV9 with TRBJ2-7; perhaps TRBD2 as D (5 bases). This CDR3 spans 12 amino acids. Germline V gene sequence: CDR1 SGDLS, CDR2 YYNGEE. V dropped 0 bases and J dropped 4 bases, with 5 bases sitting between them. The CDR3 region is CASSVGGYEQYV. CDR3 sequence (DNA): TGTGCCAGCAGCGTAGGAGGGTACGAGCAGTACGTC.

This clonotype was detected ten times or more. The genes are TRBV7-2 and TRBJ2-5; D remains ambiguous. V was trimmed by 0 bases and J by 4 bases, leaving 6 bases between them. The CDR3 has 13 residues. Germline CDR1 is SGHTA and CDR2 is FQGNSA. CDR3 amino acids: CASSLAKRETQYF. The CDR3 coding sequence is TGTGCCAGCAGCTTAGCCAAACGAGAGACCCAGTACTTC.

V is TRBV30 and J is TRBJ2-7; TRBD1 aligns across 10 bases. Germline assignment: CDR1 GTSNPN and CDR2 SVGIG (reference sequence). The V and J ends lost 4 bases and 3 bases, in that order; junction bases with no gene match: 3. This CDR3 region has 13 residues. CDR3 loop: CAWMRTGGYEQYF. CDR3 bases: TGTGCCTGGATGAGGACAGGGGGCTACGAGCAGTACTTC.

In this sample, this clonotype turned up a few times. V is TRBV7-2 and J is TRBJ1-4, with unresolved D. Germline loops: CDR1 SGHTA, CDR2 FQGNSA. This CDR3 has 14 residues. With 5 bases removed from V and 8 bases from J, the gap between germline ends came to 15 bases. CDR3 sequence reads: CASSAGRLGEKLFF. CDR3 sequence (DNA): TGTGCCAGCAGCGCCGGACGGCTTGGAGAAAAACTGTTTTTT. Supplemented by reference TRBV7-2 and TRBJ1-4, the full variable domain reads GAGVSQSPSNKVTEKGKDVELRCDPISGHTALYWYRQSLGQGLEFLIYFQGNSAPDKSGLPSDRFSAERTGGSVSTLTIQRTQQEDSAVYLCASSAGRLGEKLFFGSGTQLSVL.

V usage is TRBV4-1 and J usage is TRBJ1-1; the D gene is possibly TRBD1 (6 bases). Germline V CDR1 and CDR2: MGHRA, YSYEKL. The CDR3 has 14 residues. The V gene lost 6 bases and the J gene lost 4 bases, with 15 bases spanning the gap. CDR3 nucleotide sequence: TGCGCCAGCAGTCCAGGACAGATAGTCACTGAAGCTTTCTTT. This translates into CASSPGQIVTEAFF.